The clone carrying this T cell receptor (beta chain) was picked up a small number of times. Its antigen remains unidentified. The germline V gene encodes CDR1 SGDLS and CDR2 YYNGEE. The CDR3 contains 16 residues. V dropped 4 bases and J dropped 0; count of bases not matched to a gene: 6. The data stem from a study of T cells after yellow fever vaccination. Study context: Fractions of limited cellularity were prepared by means of SMART-Seq v4 Ultra Low Input. Findings and limits, study-wide: Of the clonotypes, a small share occurred in both CD4 and CD8 compartments. Most clones from primary vaccination were detected again post-booster (around 96% CD4, 70% to 90% CD8).

Making TCR cDNA involved 5'RACE template switching, which added UMIs and a universal primer site. A single record per CDR3 protein comes from TCRdb applying MiXCR to the 5' RACE reads. The sample holds hundreds of thousands of distinct CDR3 sequences, around 3.6% seen once. The sequence came from a man aged 18 to 29 who received the YFV17D yellow fever vaccine. This chain joins TRBV9 and TRBJ2-7, with TRBD1 matching over 11 bases. Sequences were derived from PBMCs, sampled on the day of the yellow fever booster vaccination. The CDR3 DNA reads TGTGCCAGCAGCTTTGGGACAGGGGGGACCTCCTACGAGCAGTACTTC. Protein product: CASSFGTGGTSYEQYF.